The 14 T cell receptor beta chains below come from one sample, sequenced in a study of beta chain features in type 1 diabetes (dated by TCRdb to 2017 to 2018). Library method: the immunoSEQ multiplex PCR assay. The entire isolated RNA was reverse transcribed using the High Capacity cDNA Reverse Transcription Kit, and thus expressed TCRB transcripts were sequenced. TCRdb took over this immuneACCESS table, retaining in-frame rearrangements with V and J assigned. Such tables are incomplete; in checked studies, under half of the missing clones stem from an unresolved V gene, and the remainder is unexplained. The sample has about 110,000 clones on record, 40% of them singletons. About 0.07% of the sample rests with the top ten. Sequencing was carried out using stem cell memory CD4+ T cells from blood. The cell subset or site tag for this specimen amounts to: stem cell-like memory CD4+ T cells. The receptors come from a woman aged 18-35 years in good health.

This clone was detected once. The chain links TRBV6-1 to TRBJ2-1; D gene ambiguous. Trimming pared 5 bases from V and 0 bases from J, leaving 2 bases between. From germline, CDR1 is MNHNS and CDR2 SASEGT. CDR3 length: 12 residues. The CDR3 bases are TGTGCCAGCAGTCTCTCCTACAATGAGCAGTTCTTC. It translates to CASSLSYNEQFF.

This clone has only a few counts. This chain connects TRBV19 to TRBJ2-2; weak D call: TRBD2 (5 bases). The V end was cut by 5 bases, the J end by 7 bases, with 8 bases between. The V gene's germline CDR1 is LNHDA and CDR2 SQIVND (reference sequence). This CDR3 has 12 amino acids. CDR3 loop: CASSGTSGELFF. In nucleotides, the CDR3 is TGTGCCAGTAGTGGAACTAGCGGGGAGCTGTTTTTT.

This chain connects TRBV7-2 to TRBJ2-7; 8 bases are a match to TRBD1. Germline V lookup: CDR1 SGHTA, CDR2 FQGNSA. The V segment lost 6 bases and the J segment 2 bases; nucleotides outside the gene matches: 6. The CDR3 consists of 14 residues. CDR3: CASSAGQGPYEQYF. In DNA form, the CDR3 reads TGTGCCAGCAGTGCCGGACAGGGACCCTACGAGCAGTACTTC. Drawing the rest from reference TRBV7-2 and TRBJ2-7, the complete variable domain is GAGVSQSPSNKVTEKGKDVELRCDPISGHTALYWYRQSLGQGLEFLIYFQGNSAPDKSGLPSDRFSAERTGGSVSTLTIQRTQQEDSAVYLCASSAGQGPYEQYFGPGTRLTVT.

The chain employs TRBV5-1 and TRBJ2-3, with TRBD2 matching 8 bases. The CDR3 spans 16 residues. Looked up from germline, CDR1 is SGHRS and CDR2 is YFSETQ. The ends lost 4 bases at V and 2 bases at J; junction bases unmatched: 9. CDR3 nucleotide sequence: TGCGCCAGCAGCGTTACAGCGGGAGCTACCACAGATACGCAGTATTTT. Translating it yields CASSVTAGATTDTQYF.

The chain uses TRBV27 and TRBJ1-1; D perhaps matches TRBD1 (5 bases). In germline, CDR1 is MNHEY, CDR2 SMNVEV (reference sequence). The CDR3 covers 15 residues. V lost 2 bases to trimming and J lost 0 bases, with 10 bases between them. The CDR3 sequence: CASSLNRFMNTEAFF. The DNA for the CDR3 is TGTGCCAGCAGTTTAAACAGGTTCATGAACACTGAAGCTTTCTTT.

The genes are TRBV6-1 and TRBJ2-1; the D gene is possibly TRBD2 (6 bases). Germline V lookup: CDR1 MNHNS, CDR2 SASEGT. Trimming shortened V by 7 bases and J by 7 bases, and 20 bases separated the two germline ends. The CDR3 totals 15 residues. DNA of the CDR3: TGTGCCAGCACGCACAATGCGGGGAGGAGAAATGAGCAGTTCTTC. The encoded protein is CASTHNAGRRNEQFF.

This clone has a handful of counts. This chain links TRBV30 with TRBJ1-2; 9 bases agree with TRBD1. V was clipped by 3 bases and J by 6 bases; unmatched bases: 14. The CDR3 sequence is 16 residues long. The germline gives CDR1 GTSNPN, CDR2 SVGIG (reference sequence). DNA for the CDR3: TGTGCCTGGAGGAGTCCTACGGGACAGGGATCTCATGGCTACACCTTC. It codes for CAWRSPTGQGSHGYTF.

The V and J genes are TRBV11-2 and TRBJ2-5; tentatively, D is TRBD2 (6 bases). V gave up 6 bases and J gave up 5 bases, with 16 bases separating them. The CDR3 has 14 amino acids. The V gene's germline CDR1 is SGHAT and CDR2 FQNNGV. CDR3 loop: CASSSGTHGETQYF. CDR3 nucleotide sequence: TGTGCCAGCAGTTCCGGGACTCACGGGGAGACCCAGTACTTC.

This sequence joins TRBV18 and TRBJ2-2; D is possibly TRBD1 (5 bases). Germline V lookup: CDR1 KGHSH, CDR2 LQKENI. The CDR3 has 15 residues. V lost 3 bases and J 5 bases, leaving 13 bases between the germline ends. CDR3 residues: CASSPINTGTGELFF. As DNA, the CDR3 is TGTGCCAGCTCACCTATTAACACAGGAACCGGGGAGCTGTTTTTT. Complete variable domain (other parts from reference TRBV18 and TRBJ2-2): NAGVMQNPRHLVRRRGQEARLRCSPMKGHSHVYWYRQLPEEGLKFMVYLQKENIIDESGMPKERFSAEFPKEGPSILRIQQVVRGDSAAYFCASSPINTGTGELFFGEGSRLTVL.

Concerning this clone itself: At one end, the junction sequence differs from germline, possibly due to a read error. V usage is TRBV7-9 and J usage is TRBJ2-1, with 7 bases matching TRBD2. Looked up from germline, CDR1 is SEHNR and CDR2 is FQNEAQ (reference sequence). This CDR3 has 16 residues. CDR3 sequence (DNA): TGTGCCTGCAGCTTAGACCCTAGCGGACATTACAATGAGCAGTTCTTC. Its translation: CACSLDPSGHYNEQFF.

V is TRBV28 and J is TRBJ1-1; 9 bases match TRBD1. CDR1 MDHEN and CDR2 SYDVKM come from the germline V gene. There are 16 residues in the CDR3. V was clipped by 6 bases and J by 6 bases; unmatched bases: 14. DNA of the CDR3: TGTGCCAGCAGACACCCCGGGACAGGGAGGAGCCCTGAAGCTTTCTTT. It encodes CASRHPGTGRSPEAFF.

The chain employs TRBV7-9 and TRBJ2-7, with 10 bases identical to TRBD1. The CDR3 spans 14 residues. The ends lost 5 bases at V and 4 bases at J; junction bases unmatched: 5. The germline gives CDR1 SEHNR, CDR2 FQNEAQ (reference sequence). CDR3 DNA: TGTGCCAGCAGCCGTGGACAGGGGGGGTACGAGCAGTACTTC. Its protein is CASSRGQGGYEQYF.

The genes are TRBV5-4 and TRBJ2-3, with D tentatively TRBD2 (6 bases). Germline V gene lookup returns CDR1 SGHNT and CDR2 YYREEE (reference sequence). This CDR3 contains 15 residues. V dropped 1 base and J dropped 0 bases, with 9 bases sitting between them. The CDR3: CASSLSSGSTDTQYF. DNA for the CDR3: TGTGCCAGCAGCTTGAGTAGCGGTAGCACAGATACGCAGTATTTT.

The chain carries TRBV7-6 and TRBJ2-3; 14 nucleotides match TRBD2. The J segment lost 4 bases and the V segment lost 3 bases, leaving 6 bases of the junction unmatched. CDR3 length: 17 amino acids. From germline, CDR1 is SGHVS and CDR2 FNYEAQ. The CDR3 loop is CASSLGTSGSRADTQYF. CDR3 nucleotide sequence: TGTGCCAGCAGCTTGGGGACTAGCGGGAGTAGGGCAGATACGCAGTATTTT.